A selection of T cell receptor beta chains follows, all from one sample in a study of shared T cell receptors in the human thymus. Measured with immunoSEQ multiplex PCR; TCRdb has only the in-frame clones, and not every one. This sample has under 850,000 clones, with over 75% found just once. Separately, the same data were catalogued under a study of human thymus T cells.

Sample: thymocytes. The receptors here all came from a boy under three years old with a congenital heart defect. Both conserved end residues are part of each CDR3. The order of the fields is CDR3 DNA, CDR3 protein, V gene, J gene, clone size, D gene. A D gene is named only where the DNA matches it firmly. For some rows the clone size is stated as once, few or many, or as a class when expanded; others skip it.

DNA: TGTGCCAGCAGGTTAGCGTTGAGCTCCTACGAGCAGTACTTC
CDR3: CASRLALSSYEQYF
V: TRBV5-5
J: TRBJ2-7
size: once
D: -

DNA: TGTGCCAGCAGCGCCAGGACTAGCGGGGGCCCCTCTACGCAGTATTTT
CDR3: CASSARTSGGPSTQYF
V: TRBV9
J: TRBJ2-3
size: once
D: TRBD2

DNA: TGCGCCAGTTCCGGAGGGCCGAGCACAGATACGCAGTATTTT
CDR3: CASSGGPSTDTQYF
V: TRBV10-1
J: TRBJ2-3
size: -
D: -

DNA: TGCAGCTCTTCCCTCCCTGAGGGCTACTCCTTC
CDR3: CSSSLPEGYSF
V: TRBV29-1
J: TRBJ1-2
size: -
D: -

DNA: TGTGCCAGCAGCTTGGGGCAGGGTACAGCGTTTCAAGAGACCCAGTACTTC
CDR3: CASSLGQGTAFQETQYF
V: TRBV5-8
J: TRBJ2-5
size: -
D: -

DNA: TGTGCCAGCAGCTTGGTGGCGGGAGGGCCCTCCGCCGGGGAGCTGTTTTTT
CDR3: CASSLVAGGPSAGELFF
V: TRBV5-4
J: TRBJ2-2
size: -
D: TRBD2

DNA: TGTGCCAGCAGTTTATGCCCGACAGTCTATGGCTACACCTTC
CDR3: CASSLCPTVYGYTF
V: TRBV28
J: TRBJ1-2
size: -
D: -

DNA: TGTGCCAGCAGGTGGACAGGGGCGCCCGGGGAGCTGTTTTTT
CDR3: CASRWTGAPGELFF
V: TRBV6-1
J: TRBJ2-2
size: -
D: TRBD1

DNA: TGTGCCACCCGGAGGGAAGGGCGGGAGTTAATCGGGGAGCTGTTTTTT
CDR3: CATRREGRELIGELFF
V: TRBV10-3
J: TRBJ2-2
size: -
D: TRBD2

DNA: TGTGCCAGCAGTCCCCTCCAAGCGGGAGGGCCGACGTGGGAGCAGTTCTTC
CDR3: CASSPLQAGGPTWEQFF
V: TRBV28
J: TRBJ2-1
size: -
D: TRBD2

DNA: TGTGCCAGCAGCTTGGACGAACGGGGGAGCACTGAAGCTTTCTTT
CDR3: CASSLDERGSTEAFF
V: TRBV5-6
J: TRBJ1-1
size: -
D: -

DNA: TGTGCCAGCAGTTACCGTGAACATGAGGGCTACGAGCAGTACTTC
CDR3: CASSYREHEGYEQYF
V: TRBV6-5
J: TRBJ2-7
size: -
D: -

DNA: TGTGCCAGCAGTTGGACTAGCGGGGGGCGGGATGAGCAGTTCTTC
CDR3: CASSWTSGGRDEQFF
V: TRBV11-2
J: TRBJ2-1
size: -
D: TRBD2

DNA: TGTGCCACCGGAACTAGCGGGAGTAGGTCCTACGAGCAGTACTTC
CDR3: CATGTSGSRSYEQYF
V: TRBV15
J: TRBJ2-7
size: -
D: TRBD2

DNA: TGTGCCAGCAGTTGCGGTGCAGTTGAGACCCAGTACTTC
CDR3: CASSCGAVETQYF
V: TRBV28
J: TRBJ2-5
size: -
D: -

DNA: TGTGCCAGCAGTATAGGACTCCCCTATAGCACAGATACGCAGTATTTT
CDR3: CASSIGLPYSTDTQYF
V: TRBV7-2
J: TRBJ2-3
size: -
D: -

DNA: TGTGCCAGCAGCTCAGGACAGTTCGAGGAAGCTTTCTTT
CDR3: CASSSGQFEEAFF
V: TRBV7-9
J: TRBJ1-1
size: -
D: -

DNA: TGTGCCAGCAGTTTTAAGGGGACTAATGAAAAACTGTTTTTT
CDR3: CASSFKGTNEKLFF
V: TRBV27
J: TRBJ1-4
size: -
D: -

DNA: TGTGCCAGCAGTTCCCACAAGGGTCTGGGTCAGGGGGATAATAGGGGGATGGGCTATGGCTACACCTTC
CDR3: CASSSHKGLGQGDNRGMGYGYTF
V: TRBV28
J: TRBJ1-2
size: -
D: TRBD1

DNA: TGTGCCTGGAAACTAGCGGGGGTATTCAATGAGCAGTTCTTC
CDR3: CAWKLAGVFNEQFF
V: TRBV30
J: TRBJ2-1
size: -
D: TRBD2

DNA: TGTGCCAGCAGTCCCAGGGACAGGGAGGGCGAGCAGTACTTC
CDR3: CASSPRDREGEQYF
V: TRBV27
J: TRBJ2-7
size: -
D: TRBD1

DNA: TGTGCCAGCAGAGCCCCGACTAGCGGGAGCACCGGGGAGCTGTTTTTT
CDR3: CASRAPTSGSTGELFF
V: TRBV27
J: TRBJ2-2
size: once
D: TRBD2

DNA: TGTGCCAGCAGCCCGGGACTAGCTCGGATGCAAGAGACCCAGTACTTC
CDR3: CASSPGLARMQETQYF
V: TRBV5-4
J: TRBJ2-5
size: -
D: TRBD2

DNA: TGTGCCAGCAGCTGGGCCCTGGGAGGGTTGAGCTCCTACGAGCAGTACTTC
CDR3: CASSWALGGLSSYEQYF
V: TRBV7-8
J: TRBJ2-7
size: once
D: TRBD2